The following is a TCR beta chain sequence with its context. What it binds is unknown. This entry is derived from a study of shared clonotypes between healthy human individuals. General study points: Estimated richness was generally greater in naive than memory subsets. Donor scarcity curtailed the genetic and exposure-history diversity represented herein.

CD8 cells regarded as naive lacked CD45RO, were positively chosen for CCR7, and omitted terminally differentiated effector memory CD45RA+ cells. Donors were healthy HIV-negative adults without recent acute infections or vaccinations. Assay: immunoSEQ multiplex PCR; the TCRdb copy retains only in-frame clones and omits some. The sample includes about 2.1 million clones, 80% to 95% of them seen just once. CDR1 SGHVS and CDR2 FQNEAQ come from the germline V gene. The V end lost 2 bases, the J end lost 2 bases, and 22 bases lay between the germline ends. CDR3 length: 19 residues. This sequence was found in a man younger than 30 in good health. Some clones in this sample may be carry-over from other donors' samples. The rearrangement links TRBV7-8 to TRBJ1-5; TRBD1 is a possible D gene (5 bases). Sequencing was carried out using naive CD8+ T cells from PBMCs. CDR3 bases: TGTGCCAGCAGCTTAAATAGCCGACAGAGAGGCTATGGCAATCAGCCCCAGCATTTT. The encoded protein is CASSLNSRQRGYGNQPQHF.